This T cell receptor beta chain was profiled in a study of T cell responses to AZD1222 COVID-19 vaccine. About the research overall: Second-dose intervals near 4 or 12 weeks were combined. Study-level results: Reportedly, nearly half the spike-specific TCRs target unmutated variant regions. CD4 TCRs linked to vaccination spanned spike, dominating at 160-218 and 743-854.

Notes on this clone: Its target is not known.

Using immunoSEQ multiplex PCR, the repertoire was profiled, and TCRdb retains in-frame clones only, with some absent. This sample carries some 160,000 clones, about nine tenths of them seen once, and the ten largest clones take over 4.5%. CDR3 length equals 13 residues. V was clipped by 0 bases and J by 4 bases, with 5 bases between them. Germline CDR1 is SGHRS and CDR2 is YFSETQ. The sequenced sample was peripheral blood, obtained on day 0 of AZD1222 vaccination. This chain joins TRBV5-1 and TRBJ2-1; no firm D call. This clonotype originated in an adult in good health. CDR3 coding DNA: TGCGCCAGCAGCTTGGGGGTTTACAATGAGCAGTTCTTC. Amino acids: CASSLGVYNEQFF.